These 3 T cell receptor beta chains share one sample of origin, sequenced in a study of blood T cell repertoires in COVID-19. Produced via immunoSEQ multiplex PCR; TCRdb's table is partial and in-frame only. This sample has around 250,000 clones, with 80% to 90% found just once. Source material: PBMCs or T cells enriched from blood (not recorded which). All receptors come from a woman aged 35 to 49 who had been exposed to COVID-19.

The CDR3 reads CSVEDLYSPGHRGYTF. The CDR3 region has the DNA TGCAGCGTTGAAGATCTGTATAGTCCGGGACACCGGGGCTACACCTTC. The rearrangement joins TRBV29-1 to TRBJ1-2; possible D gene TRBD1, 6 bases. V was clipped by 0 bases and J by 8 bases, with 22 bases between them. The germline V gene encodes CDR1 SQVTM and CDR2 ANQGSEA. The CDR3 loop spans 16 amino acids.

This chain connects TRBV11-3 to TRBJ2-5; TRBD1 matches 10 bases. The CDR3 loop spans 17 amino acids. CDR1 is SGHNT, CDR2 YENEEA, per germline. Germline trimming cut 2 bases from V and 4 bases from J; bases unmatched to any gene: 10. The CDR3 nucleotides read TGTGCCAGCAGCTTAAATGTCCCTCGGACAGGGGGAGAGACCCAGTACTTC. This codes for CASSLNVPRTGGETQYF.

V usage is TRBV30 and J usage is TRBJ2-3, with 9 nucleotides matching TRBD2. The CDR3 loop spans 13 amino acids. Germline CDR1 GTSNPN, CDR2 SVGIG (reference sequence). V shed 4 bases and J 8 bases; nucleotides not matched to a gene: 7. The CDR3 sequence: CAWNRRGGGTQYF. CDR3 DNA: TGTGCCTGGAATCGGCGGGGGGGCGGTACGCAGTATTTT.